These 19 T cell receptor beta chains were sequenced from one sample in a study of T-cell reconstitution after alpha-beta-depleted transplantation in children. Unique molecular identifiers tagged the TCRbeta library. TCRdb re-analysed the PCR reads in MiXCR, keeping a single row per CDR3 protein. The sample shows 85,000 to 120,000 distinct CDR3 sequences, 7% to 8% of them seen only once. Sequencing used PBMCs, obtained before TCRalphabeta/CD19-depleted stem cell transplant. The origin of the receptors is a boy between 2 and 10 years old with acute lymphoblastic leukemia, due to receive a stem cell transplant.

The table lists this clonotype with many counts. This chain connects TRBV20-1 to TRBJ2-3; the match to TRBD2 covers 9 bases. The CDR3 is 16 amino acids. V lost 5 bases, J lost 6 bases, and 15 bases stayed unmatched. Looked up from germline, CDR1 is DFQATT and CDR2 is SNEGSKA (reference sequence). The chain's CDR3 is CSASPSGGPGRDTQYF. CDR3 DNA: TGCAGTGCTTCCCCAAGCGGGGGGCCGGGTCGGGATACGCAGTATTTT.

This clonotype was recorded at least ten times. The chain uses TRBV20-1 and TRBJ1-1, with D possibly being TRBD1 (6 bases). The V gene's germline CDR1 is DFQATT and CDR2 SNEGSKA (reference sequence). V was cut by 5 bases and J by 2 bases, with 18 bases left in between. This CDR3 spans 15 amino acids. The CDR3 protein is CSAGHTGMGNTEAFF. CDR3 coding DNA: TGCAGTGCTGGACATACAGGGATGGGTAACACTGAAGCTTTCTTT.

The chain couples TRBV24-1 to TRBJ1-1; D unresolved. Trimming took 1 base from V and 4 from J, leaving 6 bases between them. This CDR3 has 13 residues. In germline, CDR1 is KGHDR, CDR2 SFDVKD. CDR3 sequence (DNA): TGTGCCACCAGTGATTTAAGAGGCACTGAAGCTTTCTTT. This codes for CATSDLRGTEAFF.

The sample holds many counts of this clonotype. The chain couples TRBV5-5 to TRBJ2-1; D remains unclear. With 4 bases removed from V and 9 bases from J, the gap between germline ends came to 11 bases. CDR3 length: 12 residues. The germline gives CDR1 SGHKS, CDR2 YYEKEE (reference sequence). The CDR3 reads CASSGVTGEQFF. The CDR3 coding sequence is TGTGCCAGCAGCGGTGTAACGGGTGAGCAGTTCTTC.

V and J are TRBV4-3 and TRBJ1-5; no definite D call. Trimming took 0 bases from V and 6 from J, leaving 9 bases between them. The V gene's germline CDR1 is LGHNA and CDR2 YSLEER. There are 14 residues in the CDR3. Written as DNA, the CDR3 is TGCGCCAGCAGCCAAGATACGCCAAGTCAGCCCCAGCATTTT. Its translation: CASSQDTPSQPQHF.

This clonotype was seen ten or more times. The rearrangement links TRBV2 to TRBJ2-7; the D gene is possibly TRBD2 (6 bases). CDR1 is SNHLY and CDR2 is FYNNEI in the germline V gene. Trimming stripped 2 bases from V and 3 bases from J, with 14 bases between. The CDR3 has 15 residues. CDR3 residues: CASSEPRDSRYEQYF. In nucleotides, the CDR3 is TGTGCCAGCAGTGAACCCCGGGACTCCCGCTACGAGCAGTACTTC.

This clonotype was seen at least ten times. The genes are TRBV20-1 and TRBJ2-3, with 10 bases fitting TRBD2. The CDR3 sequence is 13 residues long. The V gene end was trimmed by 3 bases and the J gene end by 9 bases; junction bases not matched to a gene: 6. Germline-derived CDR1 and CDR2 are DFQATT and SNEGSKA (reference sequence). CDR3 amino acids: CSARIQTSGTQYF. CDR3 nucleotides: TGCAGTGCTAGGATCCAGACTAGCGGGACGCAGTATTTT.

This clonotype occurred many times. In DNA form, the CDR3 reads TGTGCCAGCAGCTTACTGGACACCCTAACGCAGTATTTT. It encodes CASSLLDTLTQYF. The genes are TRBV7-9 and TRBJ2-3; D is possibly TRBD1 (5 bases). V lost 2 bases to trimming and J lost 9 bases, with 12 bases between them. This CDR3 has 13 amino acids. In germline, CDR1 is SEHNR, CDR2 FQNEAQ (reference sequence).

This clonotype turned up a few times. The chain couples TRBV7-8 to TRBJ2-7, with no clear D. This CDR3 has 15 amino acids. Germline loops: CDR1 SGHVS, CDR2 FQNEAQ. V shed 1 base and J shed 4 bases, with 14 bases lying between them. CDR3 sequence: CASSLELVYPYEQYF. The CDR3 region has the DNA TGTGCCAGCAGCTTAGAGTTGGTCTACCCATACGAGCAGTACTTC.

There are many counts of this clonotype. The rearrangement joins TRBV7-9 to TRBJ2-3; 10 bases fit TRBD2. Unmatched junction bases numbered 2, after V lost 4 bases and J lost 4 bases. The V gene's germline CDR1 is SEHNR and CDR2 FQNEAQ (reference sequence). This CDR3 is 14 amino acids long. The CDR3: CASSSGTSADTQYF. The CDR3 DNA reads as TGTGCCAGCAGCTCCGGGACTAGCGCAGATACGCAGTATTTT.

This clonotype was counted a few times. The CDR3 bases are TGTGCCAGCAGCGCTCAGGGGAATCGATTGAACACTGAAGCTTTCTTT. Its protein is CASSAQGNRLNTEAFF. The V call is TRBV7-9, the J call TRBJ1-1; tentative D call: TRBD1 (6 bases). The CDR3 spans 16 residues. The V gene lost 5 bases and the J gene lost 0 bases, with 16 bases spanning the gap. CDR1 and CDR2 from the germline V gene are SEHNR and FQNEAQ (reference sequence).

This chain connects TRBV6-1 to TRBJ2-7; TRBD2 might be the D (7 bases). The CDR3 has 15 residues. CDR1 MNHNS and CDR2 SASEGT come from the germline V gene. Trimming stripped 6 bases from V and 4 bases from J, with 19 bases between. For the CDR3, the DNA is TGTGCCAGCAGCTCCACAGGGATGGGGGGGTACGAGCAGTACTTC. This translates into CASSSTGMGGYEQYF.

This chain connects TRBV5-1 to TRBJ1-2, with D possibly being TRBD1 (5 bases). This CDR3 region has 15 residues. The germline V gene encodes CDR1 SGHRS and CDR2 YFSETQ. V lost 4 bases to trimming and J lost 2 bases, with 15 bases between them. The CDR3 loop is CASSLQMTANYGYTF. CDR3 DNA sequence: TGCGCCAGCAGCCTTCAAATGACAGCCAACTATGGCTACACCTTC.

This clonotype showed up many times. In DNA form, the CDR3 reads TGTGCCAGCAGTTACTCCCTTACAAGTGGGTCTGGCTACACCTTC. Translated: CASSYSLTSGSGYTF. The V call is TRBV6-5, the J call TRBJ1-2, with D unresolved. Germline CDR1 and CDR2: MNHEY and SVGAGI. V was pared by 0 bases and J by 7 bases, with 15 bases between. The CDR3 sequence is 15 residues long.

CDR3 region: CASSLAGTSGASTDTQYF. CDR3 bases: TGTGCCAGCAGTTTAGCGGGGACTAGCGGGGCAAGCACAGATACGCAGTATTTT. The chain links TRBV12-3 or TRBV12-4 to TRBJ2-3; TRBD2 matches at 13 bases. V lost 0 bases, J lost 0 bases, and 3 bases stayed unmatched. The CDR3 spans 18 residues.

The V gene is TRBV27, the J gene TRBJ2-7; D may be TRBD1 (6 bases). The CDR3 is 15 residues long. Germline V gives CDR1 MNHEY, CDR2 SMNVEV (reference sequence). V lost 6 bases to trimming and J lost 2 bases, with 17 bases between them. The CDR3 DNA reads as TGTGCCAGCAGCGACAGGCGGTTTGCGGCCTACGAGCAGTACTTC. Its translation: CASSDRRFAAYEQYF.

The V and J genes are TRBV4-1 and TRBJ2-3; 7 positions match TRBD2. With 0 bases clipped from V and 0 bases from J, the junction kept 6 bases outside the gene matches. CDR3 length equals 17 residues. Germline CDR1 is MGHRA and CDR2 is YSYEKL. CDR3: CASSQEGSGVSTDTQYF. Here the CDR3 DNA reads TGCGCCAGCAGCCAAGAAGGCAGCGGGGTGAGCACAGATACGCAGTATTTT.

This rearrangement joins TRBV12-3 or TRBV12-4 to TRBJ2-7, with D possibly matching TRBD2 (6 bases). With 5 bases removed from V and 3 bases from J, the gap between germline ends came to 14 bases. CDR3 size: 14 residues. In nucleotides, the CDR3 is TGTGCCAGCAGTCTTGGCCCCGGGGGCTACGAGCAGTACTTC. Amino acids: CASSLGPGGYEQYF.

The rearrangement joins TRBV12-3 or TRBV12-4 to TRBJ2-3; D not certain. Deletions cut 6 bases from V and 6 bases from J, with 13 bases between. The CDR3 contains 13 residues. This CDR3 is CASRLTGWDTQYF. CDR3 sequence (DNA): TGTGCCAGCAGATTGACTGGGTGGGATACGCAGTATTTT.